The rows below give T cell receptor beta chains drawn from one sample of a study of post-analysis software for immune sequencing data. TCRdb reprocessed the PCR reads via MiXCR and lists one record per CDR3 protein. The table includes roughly 160,000 distinct CDR3 sequences, roughly 40% detected once. This sample comprised blood, obtained after autologous hematopoietic stem cell transplantation. The receptors were gathered from a girl aged 5-17 years with multiple sclerosis. The CDR3 runs from the conserved cysteine through the conserved F or W. A D gene is named only where the DNA matches it firmly. A row's size may be missing; if present it is once, few, many or a size class.

d_call j_call cdr3_length v_call clone_size cdr3_aa cdr3_nt
NA TRBJ1-2 12 TRBV6-6 few CASSYPSVGYTF TGTGCCAGCAGTTACCCATCAGTGGGCTACACCTTC
TRBD2 TRBJ2-2 19 TRBV7-3 NA CASSSRLAGGPSGTGELFF TGTGCCAGCAGCTCCCGACTAGCGGGAGGGCCCTCGGGCACCGGGGAGCTGTTTTTT
TRBD1 TRBJ1-1 13 TRBV6-2/TRBV6-3 few CASRGTGDTEAFF TGTGCCAGCAGGGGGACAGGGGACACTGAAGCTTTCTTT
NA TRBJ2-1 14 TRBV7-2 NA CASSLIRPYNEQFF TGTGCCAGCAGCTTAATAAGACCCTACAATGAGCAGTTCTTC
NA TRBJ1-5 17 TRBV6-2/TRBV6-3 NA CASSSRDPLVWNQPQHF TGTGCCAGCAGTTCCCGGGACCCTTTGGTGTGGAATCAGCCCCAGCATTTT
NA TRBJ2-7 15 TRBV7-2 few CASSLGGSPYYEQYF TGTGCCAGCAGCTTAGGGGGCTCACCCTACTACGAGCAGTACTTC
NA TRBJ1-1 14 TRBV5-5 few CASSLGTSSARAFF TGTGCCAGCAGCTTAGGGACCTCATCGGCAAGAGCTTTCTTT
TRBD1 TRBJ1-2 14 TRBV11-1 few CASSSTGAYYGYTF TGTGCCAGCAGCTCGACAGGGGCCTACTATGGCTACACCTTC
NA TRBJ2-7 13 TRBV5-5 NA CASSFGLAYEQYF TGTGCCAGCAGCTTTGGCTTGGCCTACGAGCAGTACTTC
NA TRBJ2-1 15 TRBV20-1 few CSASRRTYGYNEQFF TGCAGTGCTAGCCGCCGGACTTATGGCTACAATGAGCAGTTCTTC
TRBD2 TRBJ2-7 16 TRBV5-1 few CDSSSLAGPDSYEQYF TGCGACAGCAGCTCCTTAGCGGGACCCGATTCCTACGAGCAGTACTTC
NA TRBJ1-3 13 TRBV29-1 NA CSVRGGSGNTIYF TGCAGCGTCAGGGGCGGCTCTGGAAACACCATATATTTT
TRBD1 TRBJ2-7 16 TRBV5-1 NA CASSYGPGTGSGEQYF TGCGCCAGCAGCTATGGACCGGGGACAGGATCTGGCGAGCAGTACTTC
TRBD2 TRBJ2-5 15 TRBV7-9 few CASSLVGLAGETQYF TGTGCCAGCAGCTTAGTCGGACTAGCGGGAGAGACCCAGTACTTC
NA TRBJ2-5 13 TRBV7-2 NA CASSLVPGGEQYF TGTGCCAGCAGCTTAGTCCCCGGGGGTGAGCAGTACTTC
TRBD1 TRBJ2-4 12 TRBV20-1 few CSARPQDRGQYF TGCAGTGCTAGACCCCAGGACAGGGGACAGTACTTC
NA TRBJ2-5 14 TRBV14 NA CASSQLLQQETQYF TGTGCCAGCAGCCAACTACTTCAACAAGAGACCCAGTACTTC
TRBD2 TRBJ2-1 14 TRBV20-1 few CSALSGRYYNEQFF TGCAGTGCCTTGAGCGGGAGGTACTACAATGAGCAGTTCTTC
NA TRBJ2-7 18 TRBV10-3 many CAISESISGTGVKYEQYF TGTGCCATCAGTGAGTCGATAAGCGGGACAGGAGTTAAGTACGAGCAGTACTTC
NA TRBJ2-5 13 TRBV7-2 many CASRVPHRETQYF TGTGCCAGCAGAGTGCCCCACCGAGAGACCCAGTACTTC
TRBD1 TRBJ1-2 13 TRBV28 many CASSLGTDYGYTF TGTGCCAGCAGTTTAGGGACAGACTATGGCTACACCTTC
NA TRBJ1-2 14 TRBV4-1 NA CASSQEPGSYGYTF TGCGCCAGCAGCCAAGAACCAGGTTCCTATGGCTACACCTTC
NA TRBJ2-7 15 TRBV10-3 NA CAIRAAGDNTYEQYF TGTGCCATCAGGGCCGCGGGGGACAATACCTACGAGCAGTACTTC
NA TRBJ2-7 16 TRBV28 few CASSTGGPMISYEQYF TGTGCCAGCAGTACCGGGGGTCCCATGATATCCTACGAGCAGTACTTC
TRBD2 TRBJ2-1 15 TRBV3-1 once CASSQGGTRVDEQFF TGTGCCAGCAGCCAAGGGGGGACTAGAGTCGATGAGCAGTTCTTC
NA TRBJ2-5 14 TRBV5-1 NA CASSRDVGQETQYF TGCGCCAGCAGCCGGGACGTCGGACAAGAGACCCAGTACTTC
TRBD2 TRBJ2-3 15 TRBV20-1 few CSARTSGRPGDTQYF TGCAGTGCGAGGACTAGCGGGAGGCCAGGAGATACGCAGTATTTT
TRBD2 TRBJ2-1 15 TRBV27 few CASSPWAGDYNEQFF TGTGCCAGCAGTCCATGGGCGGGGGACTACAATGAGCAGTTCTTC
NA TRBJ1-5 12 TRBV7-8 NA CASSEKNQPQHF TGTGCCAGCAGCGAAAAGAATCAGCCCCAGCATTTT
TRBD2 TRBJ2-3 16 TRBV11-2 NA CASSLAGGPNTDTQYF TGTGCCAGCAGCTTAGCGGGAGGGCCTAACACAGATACGCAGTATTTT
NA TRBJ2-1 18 TRBV7-3 NA CASSPLGGRGSQYNEQFF TGTGCCAGCAGCCCGCTGGGGGGACGGGGTTCCCAGTACAATGAGCAGTTCTTC
NA TRBJ2-5 15 TRBV7-7 NA CASSRGRGLEETQYF TGTGCCAGCAGCCGTGGGCGGGGGCTAGAAGAGACCCAGTACTTC